This entry describes one T cell receptor beta chain. What it binds is not known. This sample was taken from a study of cytomegalovirus exposure and HLA in healthy donors. The study, taken as a whole, reports: In vitro work confirmed that a few CMV-associated chains recognize CMV antigens. Earlier analysis yielded a pattern in which most TCR beta V segments were productive about 87% or about 30% of the time. Analysis performed later showed TCR beta chains linked to HLA being more clonally expanded than equally common others.

This PCR relied on a set of 60 Vbeta primers and 13 Jbeta primers. Sequencing was performed with immunoSEQ multiplex PCR; in TCRdb, only in-frame clones are kept and a portion is missing. Among roughly 120,000 clones listed, approximately 15% were seen once. The V gene's germline CDR1 is SGHNT and CDR2 YYREEE (reference sequence). The CDR3 is made up of 13 amino acids. Sequenced: PBMCs. The rearrangement joins TRBV5-4 to TRBJ2-5, with 10 bases identical to TRBD1. The DNA end favors TRBJ2-7, so the J call may be wrong. The sequence was obtained from a woman between 18 and 30 years old in good health and CMV-seronegative. The CDR3 sequence is CAARQGAAYEQYF. CDR3 DNA sequence: TGTGCCGCCAGACAGGGGGCCGCCTACGAGCAGTACTTC.